Each of the 28 T cell receptor beta chains below was sequenced from the same sample in a study of blood T cell repertoires in COVID-19. The assay was immunoSEQ multiplex PCR, and TCRdb's table has in-frame clones only and misses some. Of fewer than 250,000 clones in the sample, around four fifths were seen once. The sequenced material came from peripheral blood. The origin of the receptors is an older woman with active or convalescent COVID-19.

This chain connects TRBV5-5 to TRBJ2-1; 7 bases fit TRBD2. This CDR3 has 15 residues. V lost 6 bases to trimming and J lost 3 bases; unmatched junction nucleotides: 9. CDR1 and CDR2 (germline): SGHKS, YYEKEE (reference sequence). The CDR3 here is CASTTERGGYNEQFF. In DNA form, the CDR3 reads TGTGCCAGCACCACTGAGCGGGGCGGCTACAATGAGCAGTTCTTC. The complete variable domain, with remaining parts taken from reference TRBV5-5 and TRBJ2-1, reads DAGVTQSPTHLIKTRGQQVTLRCSPISGHKSVSWYQQVLGQGPQFIFQYYEKEERGRGNFPDRFSARQFPNYSSELNVNALLLGDSALYLCASTTERGGYNEQFFGPGTRLTVL.

The table lists this clone with a count of one. The chain joins TRBV15 to TRBJ2-7; tentatively, D is TRBD2 (5 bases). Germline-derived CDR1 and CDR2 are LNHNV and YYDKDF (reference sequence). The CDR3 spans 14 residues. V lost 5 bases, J lost 3 bases, and 14 bases lay in between. In DNA form, the CDR3 reads TGTGCCACCAGCCCCGGCGGGCGGGTCTACGAGCAGTACTTC. Translation gives CATSPGGRVYEQYF.

This clone was observed a few times. The J gene is TRBJ2-7, the V gene TRBV12-5; D gene unclear. Trimming left V 7 bases short and J 2 bases short, with 12 bases between. This CDR3 has 13 residues. Germline CDR1 is LGHNT and CDR2 is FRNRAP. This chain's CDR3 is CASAMTPTYEQYF. CDR3 nucleotide sequence: TGTGCTAGTGCAATGACACCGACCTACGAGCAGTACTTC. Supplemented by reference TRBV12-5 and TRBJ2-7, the full variable domain reads DARVTQTPRHKVTEMGQEVTMRCQPILGHNTVFWYRQTMMQGLELLAYFRNRAPLDDSGMPKDRFSAEMPDATLATLKIQPSEPRDSAVYFCASAMTPTYEQYFGPGTRLTVT.

This clone occurred a few times. This chain joins TRBV7-2 and TRBJ2-4; 7 bases are shared with TRBD1. Germline V CDR1 and CDR2: SGHTA, FQGNSA. The trim removed 2 bases at V and 5 bases at J, leaving 3 bases unmatched. This CDR3 spans 14 amino acids. The CDR3 reads CASSLSGQQNIQYF. The CDR3 DNA sequence: TGTGCCAGCAGCTTATCGGGACAGCAAAACATTCAGTACTTC.

The genes are TRBV7-9 and TRBJ2-3; D unresolved. The germline V gene encodes CDR1 SEHNR and CDR2 FQNEAQ (reference sequence). The ends were cut back, 5 bases at V and 2 bases at J, with 8 bases in the middle. The CDR3 consists of 13 residues. The CDR3 coding sequence is TGTGCCAGCAGCGTACTTCACACAGATACGCAGTATTTT. It encodes CASSVLHTDTQYF.

This chain uses TRBV5-1 with TRBJ2-7; D perhaps matches TRBD2 (6 bases). V dropped 4 bases and J dropped 1 base, with 21 bases sitting between them. The CDR3 is 17 amino acids. The V gene's germline CDR1 is SGHRS and CDR2 YFSETQ. The CDR3 region is CASSHPGSGTRSYEQYF. CDR3 nucleotides: TGCGCCAGCAGCCACCCCGGGAGCGGTACCCGGTCCTACGAGCAGTACTTC.

The chain joins TRBV7-2 to TRBJ1-3; D is possibly TRBD1 (5 bases). The CDR3 consists of 18 residues. The ends were cut back, 1 base at V and 3 bases at J, with 19 bases in the middle. From germline, CDR1 is SGHTA and CDR2 FQGNSA. The CDR3 loop is CASSLGFQGTTLGNTIYF. The CDR3 DNA follows: TGTGCCAGCAGCTTAGGTTTCCAGGGCACAACCCTTGGAAACACCATATATTTT.

The chain joins TRBV5-8 to TRBJ1-3; tentatively, D is TRBD1 (5 bases). With 0 bases removed from V and 4 bases from J, the gap between germline ends came to 11 bases. The CDR3 is 15 residues long. Germline V lookup: CDR1 SGHTS, CDR2 YDEGEE. CDR3 nucleotides: TGTGCCAGCAGCTTGGGTACAGGAACGGGAAACACCATATATTTT. Residues: CASSLGTGTGNTIYF.

V and J are TRBV7-6 and TRBJ2-1; the D is unclear. V gave up 3 bases and J gave up 9 bases, with 6 bases separating them. From germline, CDR1 is SGHVS and CDR2 FNYEAQ. The length of the CDR3 is 11 residues. The CDR3 spells CASSLRSEQFF. Here the CDR3 DNA reads TGTGCCAGCAGCTTGAGGAGTGAGCAGTTCTTC.

The genes are TRBV7-3 and TRBJ2-2; a weak D match, TRBD1 (5 bases). Trimming pared 5 bases from V and 4 bases from J, leaving 14 bases between. The V gene's germline CDR1 is SGHTA and CDR2 FQGTGA. This CDR3 has 15 amino acids. The CDR3 spells CASSPPGKTTGELFF. The CDR3 nucleotides read TGTGCCAGCAGCCCCCCAGGGAAGACCACCGGGGAGCTGTTTTTT.

J is TRBJ1-1 and V is TRBV6-5, with a weak D call TRBD1 (5 bases). Germline V gene data show CDR1 as MNHEY and CDR2 as SVGAGI. V was clipped by 0 bases and J by 3 bases, with 11 bases between them. The CDR3 runs 15 residues. The CDR3 protein is CASSYSAGRDTEAFF. CDR3 nucleotide sequence: TGTGCCAGCAGTTACTCCGCGGGGCGGGACACTGAAGCTTTCTTT.

The chain joins TRBV6-6 to TRBJ1-2; D might be TRBD1 (5 bases). V was shortened by 11 bases and J by 3 bases, with 13 bases between the two germline ends. Germline V gene lookup returns CDR1 MNHNY and CDR2 SVGAGI (reference sequence). This CDR3 comprises 12 residues. The CDR3 reads CAGSSGDYGYTF. DNA for the CDR3: TGTGCCGGGAGTTCGGGGGACTATGGCTACACCTTC.

The V call is TRBV28, the J call TRBJ1-5; 7 nucleotides line up with TRBD1. The CDR3 covers 17 residues. Germline assignment: CDR1 MDHEN and CDR2 SYDVKM. V was pared by 8 bases and J by 2 bases, with 15 bases of the junction left unmatched. The CDR3 DNA reads TGTGCCAGCGTACTTAGCCCAGAGGGGGCGGGCAATCAGCCCCAGCATTTT. It specifies CASVLSPEGAGNQPQHF.

The chain is built from TRBV27 and TRBJ1-4; no clear D. The CDR3 has 14 residues. Germline V lookup: CDR1 MNHEY, CDR2 SMNVEV (reference sequence). Deletions cut 7 bases from V and 8 bases from J, with 17 bases between. The chain's CDR3 is CASTNHRKGEKLFF. CDR3 in DNA: TGTGCCAGCACAAACCACAGAAAAGGCGAAAAACTGTTTTTT.

The chain recombines TRBV28 with TRBJ1-6; 10 bases line up with TRBD1. Germline values: CDR1 MDHEN, CDR2 SYDVKM. The CDR3 covers 14 residues. V dropped 8 bases and J dropped 7; count of bases not matched to a gene: 5. Here the CDR3 reads CASVPGQGNSPLHF. CDR3 bases: TGTGCCAGCGTCCCGGGACAGGGGAATTCACCCCTCCACTTT.

This rearrangement joins TRBV7-8 to TRBJ2-5; D gene ambiguous. This CDR3 region has 16 residues. V lost 1 base, J lost 2 bases, and 14 bases lay in between. Germline CDR1 and CDR2: SGHVS and FQNEAQ. For the CDR3, the DNA is TGTGCCAGCAGCTTAGAGGTAGCCTACATACAAGAGACCCAGTACTTC. Protein: CASSLEVAYIQETQYF.

This chain connects TRBV5-6 to TRBJ2-7, with 10 bases that match TRBD2. J gave up 4 bases and V 4 bases, and 8 bases lay outside the gene matches. This CDR3 has 15 residues. The germline V gene has CDR1 SGHDT and CDR2 YYEEEE. The CDR3 DNA is TGTGCCAGCAGCGGCCCCCCTAGCGGGAGTTACGAGCAGTACTTC. This encodes CASSGPPSGSYEQYF.

There are a few counts of this clone. The CDR3 region has the DNA TGTGCCAGCAGCCAACGGGGGTGGGGGCAGTACTTC. Residues: CASSQRGWGQYF. V is TRBV3-1 (or the pseudogene TRBV3-2) and J is TRBJ2-7, with D possibly TRBD2 on 6 matching bases. Germline values: CDR1 LGHDT, CDR2 YNNKEL (reference sequence). The ends were cut back, 2 bases at V and 9 bases at J, with 11 bases in the middle. The CDR3 length is 12 residues.

This clone turned up a few times. The chain combines TRBV5-1 with TRBJ1-5; D may be TRBD1 (6 bases). Per germline, CDR1 SGHRS and CDR2 YFSETQ. This CDR3 has 14 residues. V was trimmed by 4 bases and J by 3 bases, leaving 11 bases between them. The CDR3 loop is CASSPDSPNQPQHF. CDR3 nucleotide sequence: TGCGCCAGCAGCCCGGACAGCCCCAATCAGCCCCAGCATTTT. The complete variable domain, with remaining parts taken from reference TRBV5-1 and TRBJ1-5, reads KAGVTQTPRYLIKTRGQQVTLSCSPISGHRSVSWYQQTPGQGLQFLFEYFSETQRNKGNFPGRFSGRQFSNSRSEMNVSTLELGDSALYLCASSPDSPNQPQHFGDGTRLSIL.

The rearrangement uses TRBV5-4 and TRBJ2-3, with 10 bases fitting TRBD2. With 2 bases clipped from V and 5 bases from J, the junction kept 2 bases outside the gene matches. The CDR3 contains 14 residues. The V gene's germline CDR1 is SGHNT and CDR2 YYREEE (reference sequence). The CDR3 DNA reads TGTGCCAGCAGCTTCACTAGCGGGGAAGATACGCAGTATTTT. This sequence encodes CASSFTSGEDTQYF.

The chain combines TRBV27 with TRBJ1-2; D unresolved. The CDR3 has 12 residues. CDR1 is MNHEY and CDR2 is SMNVEV in the germline V gene (reference sequence). V lost 5 bases to trimming and J lost 6 bases, with 10 bases between them. The CDR3: CASSPRGDGYTF. The CDR3 DNA sequence: TGTGCCAGCAGTCCGCGGGGAGATGGCTACACCTTC.

This clone was counted a single time. One end of the junction does not line up with germline, which may come from a read error. V gene TRBV5-1 combines with J gene TRBJ2-1; TRBD1 matches at 11 bases. The CDR3 sequence is 14 residues long. Germline CDR1 is SGHRS and CDR2 is YFSETQ. CDR3 bases: TGCGCCAGCACCTTGGGGACAGGGGGGAATGAGCAGTTCTTC. It codes for CASTLGTGGNEQFF.

The gene calls are TRBV18 and TRBJ1-4, with no clear D. V was cut by 5 bases and J by 5 bases, with 12 bases left in between. CDR3 size: 14 residues. Germline assignment: CDR1 KGHSH and CDR2 LQKENI. The CDR3 coding sequence is TGTGCCAGCTCATCGTTACCGGGAAATGAAAAACTGTTTTTT. Encoded protein: CASSSLPGNEKLFF.

The chain uses TRBV4-2 and TRBJ1-6; weak D call: TRBD1 (5 bases). Germline CDR1 reads LGHNA; CDR2 reads YNFKEQ. Deletions cut 0 bases from V and 1 base from J, with 10 bases between. The CDR3 is 17 residues long. The CDR3 sequence: CASSQERRGSYNSPLHF. In nucleotides, the CDR3 is TGTGCCAGCAGCCAAGAAAGGCGGGGGTCCTATAATTCACCCCTCCACTTT.

The chain joins TRBV27 to TRBJ2-6; TRBD2 is a possible D gene (6 bases). The CDR3 spans 15 residues. Germline CDR1 MNHEY, CDR2 SMNVEV (reference sequence). Trimming took off 3 bases at V and 2 bases at J, with 8 bases between the two ends. The CDR3 loop is CASSFGGAGANVLTF. As DNA, the CDR3 is TGTGCCAGCAGTTTTGGCGGGGCTGGGGCCAACGTCCTGACTTTC.

This clone has a handful of counts. The chain carries TRBV28 and TRBJ1-6; D is unresolved. V was shortened by 11 bases and J by 8 bases, with 13 bases between the two germline ends. This CDR3 contains 12 residues. The germline gives CDR1 MDHEN, CDR2 SYDVKM. The CDR3 reads CAGAEGDSPLHF. In DNA form, the CDR3 reads TGTGCCGGAGCCGAGGGAGATTCACCCCTCCACTTT.

This clone was observed many times. CDR3 loop: CASSMQGAAGELFF. In DNA, the CDR3 is TGTGCCAGTAGTATGCAGGGGGCGGCCGGGGAGCTGTTTTTT. The V gene is TRBV19, the J gene TRBJ2-2, with 8 bases aligning to TRBD1. V was clipped by 3 bases and J by 6 bases; unmatched bases: 3. This CDR3 spans 14 amino acids. Germline assignment: CDR1 LNHDA and CDR2 SQIVND (reference sequence).

This clone was picked up a small number of times. This rearrangement joins TRBV4-3 to TRBJ2-7; TRBD1 aligns across 7 bases. The germline V gene encodes CDR1 LGHNA and CDR2 YSLEER. CDR3 length: 15 amino acids. The V and J ends lost 0 bases and 3 bases, in that order; junction bases with no gene match: 5. The CDR3 protein is CASSQEERQGYEQYF. Written as DNA, the CDR3 is TGCGCCAGCAGCCAAGAGGAAAGACAGGGCTACGAGCAGTACTTC.